A selection of T cell receptor beta chains follows, all from one sample in a study of cytomegalovirus exposure and HLA in healthy donors. Profiling relied on immunoSEQ multiplex PCR, and the TCRdb table lists in-frame clones only, not all of them. Among about 170,000 clones listed, roughly 60% were seen once. Sequenced material: PBMCs. The source is a man aged 40-49 years in good health and CMV-seronegative. The CDR3 runs from the conserved cysteine through the conserved F or W. Fields, in order: D gene, clone size, J gene, V gene, CDR3 DNA, CDR3 protein. D genes are given only for firm matches. Size values are once, few and many counts, or a class for expanded clones, and some rows have none.

-,-,TRBJ2-1,TRBV5-6,TGTGCCAGCAGCCCCATAGACAATGAGCAGTTCTTC,CASSPIDNEQFF
TRBD1,-,TRBJ2-5,TRBV6-4,TGTGCCAGCAGTAGGGACAGAGAAGAGACCCAGTACTTC,CASSRDREETQYF
-,-,TRBJ2-5,TRBV6-5,TGTGCCAGCAGGGGGGACACGGAGACCCAGTACTTC,CASRGDTETQYF
TRBD1,few,TRBJ2-2,TRBV7-2,TGTGCCAGCAGCCGAAGGACAGGGGAGGGCACCGGGGAGCTGTTTTTT,CASSRRTGEGTGELFF
TRBD2,-,TRBJ2-5,TRBV5-1,TGCGCCAGCAGCCCCTGGGTAGCGGGGGGGCTAGAGACCCAGTACTTC,CASSPWVAGGLETQYF
TRBD1,-,TRBJ2-7,TRBV19,TGTGCCACCGAGGACAGGGTCAACGAGCAGTACTTC,CATEDRVNEQYF
-,-,TRBJ2-5,TRBV15,TGTGCCACCAGCAGAGAAGACAGCCCAGAGACCCAGTACTTC,CATSREDSPETQYF
-,-,TRBJ1-6,TRBV5-6,TGTGCCAGCAGCTTAGGCGTTTCGGGTTCGTATTCACCCCTCCACTTT,CASSLGVSGSYSPLHF
TRBD2,-,TRBJ2-3,TRBV7-2,TGTGCCAGCAGCTCTAGCGGGATACAAACAGATACGCAGTATTTT,CASSSSGIQTDTQYF
-,-,TRBJ1-4,TRBV6-6,TGTGCCAGCAGTTACCTCGATGAAAAACTGTTTTTT,CASSYLDEKLFF
-,-,TRBJ1-5,TRBV5-8,TGTGCCAGCAGCTTACAGGGTCGTAGCAATCAGCCCCAGCATTTT,CASSLQGRSNQPQHF
TRBD2,few,TRBJ2-1,TRBV11-2,TGTGCCAGCAGCTTAGCCTCTGGGACTAGCGGGAGGGGGAATGAGCAGTTCTTC,CASSLASGTSGRGNEQFF
-,-,TRBJ2-7,TRBV16,TGTGCCAGCAGCCCCCGGTCGGGGGGCCCCTACGAGCAGTACTTC,CASSPRSGGPYEQYF
-,-,TRBJ1-1,TRBV2,TGTGCCAGCAGCGTCAGGTACACTGAAGCTTTCTTT,CASSVRYTEAFF
-,few,TRBJ1-4,TRBV6-5,TGTGCCAGCAGTTACAATGGGGGGGAGGGTGAAAAACTGTTTTTT,CASSYNGGEGEKLFF
TRBD2,-,TRBJ2-1,TRBV9,TGTGCCAGCAGCGTCACTACCGGGACTACAGACAATGAGCAGTTCTTC,CASSVTTGTTDNEQFF
TRBD2,-,TRBJ2-5,TRBV6-6,TGTGCCAGCAGTTTAACTAGCGGGAGTTACGAAGAGACCCAGTACTTC,CASSLTSGSYEETQYF
-,-,TRBJ2-7,TRBV5-1,TGCGCCAGCAGCCCAGATTCCTACGAGCAGTACTTC,CASSPDSYEQYF
-,-,TRBJ2-1,TRBV19,TGTGCCAGTAGTATTGAAGCTAGCATGGACAATGAGCAGTTCTTC,CASSIEASMDNEQFF
-,-,TRBJ1-1,TRBV7-2,TGTGCCAGCAGCTTAGGGGGAGGGTACAGCACTGAAGCTTTCTTT,CASSLGGGYSTEAFF
TRBD2,-,TRBJ2-3,TRBV5-1,TGCGCCAGCAGCCCCGGGACTACCTTCACAGATACGCAGTATTTT,CASSPGTTFTDTQYF
TRBD1,-,TRBJ2-6,TRBV5-1,TGCGCCAGCACCACACAGGGGGCCTCTGGGGCCAACGTCCTGACTTTC,CASTTQGASGANVLTF
TRBD1,-,TRBJ1-5,TRBV6-5,TGTGCCAGCCGGTCAGGGGGTAATCAGCCCCAGCATTTT,CASRSGGNQPQHF
TRBD2,few,TRBJ2-1,TRBV7-3,TGTGCCAGCAGCTTAAGCGGGAGAAGCAATGAGCAGTTCTTC,CASSLSGRSNEQFF
-,-,TRBJ1-2,TRBV19,TGTGCCAGTAGTTCGGGGGAAAGGGCGCAAGCTAACTATGGCTACACCTTC,CASSSGERAQANYGYTF
-,-,TRBJ1-1,TRBV6-1,TGTGCCAGCAGTGACCCAGGGTCTTTTAACACTGAAGCTTTCTTT,CASSDPGSFNTEAFF
TRBD1,-,TRBJ1-4,TRBV28,TGTGCCGGAGGGGGCGGGTACGGGTCTAGACTGTTTTTT,CAGGGGYGSRLFF
-,-,TRBJ2-4,TRBV10-3,TGTGCCATCAGTGATGGGGGCTCCAAAAACATTCAGTACTTC,CAISDGGSKNIQYF
-,-,TRBJ2-7,TRBV7-2,TGTGCCAGCAGCACGGGACTTAGCTCCTACGAGCAGTACTTC,CASSTGLSSYEQYF
-,-,TRBJ1-3,TRBV5-6,TGTGCCAGCAGCCCCACAACAGGGTACGGAAACACCATATATTTT,CASSPTTGYGNTIYF
-,few,TRBJ1-6,TRBV19,TGTGCCAGTACCACTGACGGGGTCCGACCTTCACCCCTCCACTTT,CASTTDGVRPSPLHF
-,-,TRBJ2-5,TRBV19,TGTGCCAGTAACCCGGGAACTCAAGAGACCCAGTACTTC,CASNPGTQETQYF
TRBD2,-,TRBJ2-1,TRBV9,TGTGCCAGCAGCTGGGGACTAGCGGGAATCGGTGAGCAGTTCTTC,CASSWGLAGIGEQFF
-,-,TRBJ1-1,TRBV5-4,TGTGCCAGCATAGGTAGCAGCAACATGAACACTGAAGCTTTCTTT,CASIGSSNMNTEAFF
-,-,TRBJ2-1,TRBV23-1,TGCGCCAGCCCTCGGGGGAATGAGCAGTTCTTC,CASPRGNEQFF
TRBD2,-,TRBJ2-7,TRBV7-2,TGTGTCAGCAGCTTAGAAGCGGGGGCCTACGAGCAGTACTTC,CVSSLEAGAYEQYF
-,-,TRBJ1-4,TRBV5-1,TGCGCCAGCAGCTGGACGGGGATAAATGAAAAACTGTTTTTT,CASSWTGINEKLFF
TRBD1,few,TRBJ1-5,TRBV7-6,TGTGCCAGCAGCTTAGGTTCAGGGGGGAGCAATCAGCCCCAGCATTTT,CASSLGSGGSNQPQHF
-,-,TRBJ2-7,TRBV10-3,TGTGCCATCAGTGATTTTGGGAGTCGGGACGAGCAGTACTTC,CAISDFGSRDEQYF
-,-,TRBJ2-5,TRBV28,TGTGCCAGCAGTTTAGAAAGGGGAAAGACCCAGTACTTC,CASSLERGKTQYF
TRBD1,few,TRBJ1-2,TRBV4-2,TGTGCCAGCAGCCAGCCTTGGGACAGAGAACGTATGGGGTATGGCTACACCTTC,CASSQPWDRERMGYGYTF
TRBD2,-,TRBJ2-1,TRBV7-2,TGTGCCAGCAGCTTACGGTACCTAGCGGGAGTAAATGAGCAGTTCTTC,CASSLRYLAGVNEQFF
-,few,TRBJ2-7,TRBV27,TGTGCCAGCAGTCACCGGGACTCCCTTTACGAGCAGTACTTC,CASSHRDSLYEQYF
-,-,TRBJ1-2,TRBV6-5,TGTGCCAGCAGTTACTCGACGGGCCGGGGCTATGGCTACACCTTC,CASSYSTGRGYGYTF
TRBD1,-,TRBJ1-1,TRBV7-2,TGTGCCAGCAGCTCACACACAGGGGGACAAGGCACTGAAGCTTTCTTT,CASSSHTGGQGTEAFF
-,-,TRBJ2-2,TRBV19,TGTGCCAGTACCGGGGTGAGGGGGACCTCGAACACCGGGGAGCTGTTTTTT,CASTGVRGTSNTGELFF
-,-,TRBJ2-1,TRBV27,TGTGCCAGCAGTTCCCCAGCGCAGAAAAACTGGGTGCAGTTCTTC,CASSSPAQKNWVQFF
TRBD2,few,TRBJ2-7,TRBV4-1,TGCGCCAGCAGCCAAGATCCAGCCGGGACTAGGGGCTACGAGCAGTACTTC,CASSQDPAGTRGYEQYF
TRBD1,-,TRBJ2-7,TRBV10-3,TGTGCCATCAGTTCCGGGACAGGGACCTACGAGCAGTACTTC,CAISSGTGTYEQYF
TRBD1,once,TRBJ2-6,TRBV5-4,TGTGCCAGCAGCCCGGACAGGGCTGGGGCCAACGTCCTGACTTTC,CASSPDRAGANVLTF
TRBD2,few,TRBJ2-3,TRBV7-3,TGTGCCAGCAGCTTGCTGACTAGCGGGACTGCGACGCAGTATTTT,CASSLLTSGTATQYF
-,-,TRBJ1-4,TRBV28,TGTGCCAGCGGAGGAAGGCGGGAAAAACTGTTTTTT,CASGGRREKLFF
-,-,TRBJ1-2,TRBV6-5,TGTGCCAGCAGACCTACCGACAGGCGCTATGGCTACACCTTC,CASRPTDRRYGYTF
-,-,TRBJ2-7,TRBV7-4,TGTGCCAGCAGCTTCGGGGGTCAGGGTTACTACGAGCAGTACTTC,CASSFGGQGYYEQYF